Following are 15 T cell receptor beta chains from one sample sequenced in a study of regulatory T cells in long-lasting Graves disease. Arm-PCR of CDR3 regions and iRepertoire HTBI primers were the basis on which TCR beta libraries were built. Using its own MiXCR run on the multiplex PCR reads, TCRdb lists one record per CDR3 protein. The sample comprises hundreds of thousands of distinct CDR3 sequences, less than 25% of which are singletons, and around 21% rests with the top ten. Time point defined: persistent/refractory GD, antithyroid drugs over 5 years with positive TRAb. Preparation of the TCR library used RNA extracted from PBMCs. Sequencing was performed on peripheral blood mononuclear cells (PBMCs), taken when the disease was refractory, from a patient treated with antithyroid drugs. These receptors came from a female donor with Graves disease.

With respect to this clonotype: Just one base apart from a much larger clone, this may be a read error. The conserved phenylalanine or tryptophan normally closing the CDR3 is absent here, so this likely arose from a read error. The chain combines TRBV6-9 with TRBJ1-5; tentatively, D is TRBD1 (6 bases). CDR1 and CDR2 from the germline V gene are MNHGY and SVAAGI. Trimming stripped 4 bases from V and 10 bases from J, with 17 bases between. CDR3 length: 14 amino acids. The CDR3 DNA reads TGTGCCAGCAGTTCTAACCGGGACAACCAACCCCAGCATCTT. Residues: CASSSNRDNQPQHL.

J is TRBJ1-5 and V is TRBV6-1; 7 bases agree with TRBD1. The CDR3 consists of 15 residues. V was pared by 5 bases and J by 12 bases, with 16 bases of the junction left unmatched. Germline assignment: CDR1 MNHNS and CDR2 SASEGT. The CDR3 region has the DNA TGTGCCAGCAGTAACCCTCAATCTCGAGGGGGCGTCCAGCATTTT. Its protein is CASSNPQSRGGVQHF.

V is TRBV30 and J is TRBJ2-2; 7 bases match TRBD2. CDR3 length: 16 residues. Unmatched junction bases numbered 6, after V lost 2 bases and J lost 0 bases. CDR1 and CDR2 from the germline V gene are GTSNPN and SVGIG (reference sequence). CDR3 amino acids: CAWSRWEGSNTGELFF. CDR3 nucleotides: TGTGCCTGGAGTCGATGGGAGGGGTCGAACACCGGGGAGCTGTTTTTT.

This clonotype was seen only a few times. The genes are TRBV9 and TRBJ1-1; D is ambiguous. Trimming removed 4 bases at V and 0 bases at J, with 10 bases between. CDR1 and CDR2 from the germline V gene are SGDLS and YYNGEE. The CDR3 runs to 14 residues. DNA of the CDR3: TGTGCCAGCAGCCCAGACGGTTTGAACACTGAAGCTTTCTTT. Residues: CASSPDGLNTEAFF.

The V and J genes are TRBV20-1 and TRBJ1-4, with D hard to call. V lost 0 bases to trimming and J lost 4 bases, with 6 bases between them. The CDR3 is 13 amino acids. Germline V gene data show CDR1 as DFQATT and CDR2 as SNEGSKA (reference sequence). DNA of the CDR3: TGCAGTGCTAGAGAGGGTAGTAATGAAAAACTGTTTTTT. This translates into CSAREGSNEKLFF.

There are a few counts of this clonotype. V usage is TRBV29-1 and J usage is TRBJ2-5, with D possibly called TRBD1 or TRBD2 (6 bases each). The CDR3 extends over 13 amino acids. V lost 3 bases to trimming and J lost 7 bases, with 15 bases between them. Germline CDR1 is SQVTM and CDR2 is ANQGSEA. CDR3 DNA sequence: TGCAGCGTTGACGGGGGCGCCGATGGGACCCAGTACTTC. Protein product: CSVDGGADGTQYF.

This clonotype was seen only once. This CDR3 is CASSSQGPSNQPQHF. CDR3 in DNA: TGTGCCAGCAGTTCCCAGGGGCCTAGCAATCAGCCCCAGCATTTT. V and J are TRBV28 and TRBJ1-5, with a tentative D call TRBD1 (6 bases). The CDR3 is 15 amino acids. In germline, CDR1 is MDHEN, CDR2 SYDVKM. The ends were cut back, 4 bases at V and 0 bases at J, with 10 bases in the middle. Complete variable domain (other parts from reference TRBV28 and TRBJ1-5): DVKVTQSSRYLVKRTGEKVFLECVQDMDHENMFWYRQDPGLGLRLIYFSYDVKMKEKGDIPEGYSVSREKKERFSLILESASTNQTSMYLCASSSQGPSNQPQHFGDGTRLSIL.

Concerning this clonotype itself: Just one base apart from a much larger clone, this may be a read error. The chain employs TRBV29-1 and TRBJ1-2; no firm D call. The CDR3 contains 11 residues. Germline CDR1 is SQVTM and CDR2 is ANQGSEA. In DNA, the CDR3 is TGCAGCGTTGACGGGTACTATGGCTGCACCTTC. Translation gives CSVDGYYGCTF.

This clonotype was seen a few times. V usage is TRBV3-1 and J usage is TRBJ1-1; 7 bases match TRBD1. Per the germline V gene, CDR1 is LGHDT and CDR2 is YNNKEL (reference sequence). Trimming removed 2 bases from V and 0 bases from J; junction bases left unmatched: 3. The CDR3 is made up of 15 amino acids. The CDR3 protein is CASSQMTGMNTEAFF. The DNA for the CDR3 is TGTGCCAGCAGCCAAATGACAGGGATGAACACTGAAGCTTTCTTT.

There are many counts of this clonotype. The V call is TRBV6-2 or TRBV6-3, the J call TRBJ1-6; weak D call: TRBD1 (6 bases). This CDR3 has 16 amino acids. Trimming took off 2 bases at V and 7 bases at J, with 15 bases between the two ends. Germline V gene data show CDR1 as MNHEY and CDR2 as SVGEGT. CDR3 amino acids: CASSYLPDSRNSPLHF. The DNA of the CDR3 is TGTGCCAGCAGTTACCTTCCGGACAGCCGAAATTCACCCCTCCACTTT.

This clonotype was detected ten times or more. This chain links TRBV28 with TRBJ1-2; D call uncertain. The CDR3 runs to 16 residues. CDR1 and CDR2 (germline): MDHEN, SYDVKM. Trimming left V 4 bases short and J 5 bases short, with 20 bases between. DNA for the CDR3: TGTGCCAGCAGTTCCCTACCGACGAGCGCGGGATATGGCTACACCTTC. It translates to CASSSLPTSAGYGYTF.

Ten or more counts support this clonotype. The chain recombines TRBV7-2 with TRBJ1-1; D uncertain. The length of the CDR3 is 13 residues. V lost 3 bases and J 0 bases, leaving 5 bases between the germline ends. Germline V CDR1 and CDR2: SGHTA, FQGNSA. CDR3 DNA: TGTGCCAGCAGCTTCACTATGAACACTGAAGCTTTCTTT. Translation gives CASSFTMNTEAFF.

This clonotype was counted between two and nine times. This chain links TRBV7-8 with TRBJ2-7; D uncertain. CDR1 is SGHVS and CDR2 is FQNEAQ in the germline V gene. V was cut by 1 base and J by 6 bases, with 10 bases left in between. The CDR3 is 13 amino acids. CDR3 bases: TGTGCCAGCAGCTTAGACCCACGCTTCGAGCAGTACTTC. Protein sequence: CASSLDPRFEQYF.

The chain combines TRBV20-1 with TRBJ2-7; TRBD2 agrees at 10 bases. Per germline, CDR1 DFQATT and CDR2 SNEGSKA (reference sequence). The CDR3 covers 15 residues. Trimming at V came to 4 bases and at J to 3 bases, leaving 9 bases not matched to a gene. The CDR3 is CSAILTTSGYYEQYF. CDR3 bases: TGCAGTGCTATTCTAACGACTAGCGGGTACTACGAGCAGTACTTC.

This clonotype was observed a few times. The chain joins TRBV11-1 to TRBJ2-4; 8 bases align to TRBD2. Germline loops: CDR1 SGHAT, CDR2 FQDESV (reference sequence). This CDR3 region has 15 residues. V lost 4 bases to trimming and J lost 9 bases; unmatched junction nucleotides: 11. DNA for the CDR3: TGTGCCAGCAGCTCTGGGACTAGTAATGTGGGCATTCAGTACTTC. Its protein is CASSSGTSNVGIQYF.